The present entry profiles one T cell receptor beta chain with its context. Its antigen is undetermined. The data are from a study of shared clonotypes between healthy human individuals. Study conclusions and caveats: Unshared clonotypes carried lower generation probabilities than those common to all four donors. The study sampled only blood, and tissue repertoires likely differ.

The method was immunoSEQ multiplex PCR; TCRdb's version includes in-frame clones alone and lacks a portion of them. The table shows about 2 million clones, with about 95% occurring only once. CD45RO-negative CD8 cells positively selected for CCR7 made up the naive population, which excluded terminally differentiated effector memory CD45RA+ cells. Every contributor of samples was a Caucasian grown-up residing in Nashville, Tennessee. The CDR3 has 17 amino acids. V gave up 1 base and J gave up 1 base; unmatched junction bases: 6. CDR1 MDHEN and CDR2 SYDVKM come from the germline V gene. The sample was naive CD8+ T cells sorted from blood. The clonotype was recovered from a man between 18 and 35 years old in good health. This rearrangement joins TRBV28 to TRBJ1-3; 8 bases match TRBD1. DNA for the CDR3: TGTGCCAGCAGTTTATACAGGGGGGCTGCTTCTGGAAACACCATATATTTT. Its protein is CASSLYRGAASGNTIYF.